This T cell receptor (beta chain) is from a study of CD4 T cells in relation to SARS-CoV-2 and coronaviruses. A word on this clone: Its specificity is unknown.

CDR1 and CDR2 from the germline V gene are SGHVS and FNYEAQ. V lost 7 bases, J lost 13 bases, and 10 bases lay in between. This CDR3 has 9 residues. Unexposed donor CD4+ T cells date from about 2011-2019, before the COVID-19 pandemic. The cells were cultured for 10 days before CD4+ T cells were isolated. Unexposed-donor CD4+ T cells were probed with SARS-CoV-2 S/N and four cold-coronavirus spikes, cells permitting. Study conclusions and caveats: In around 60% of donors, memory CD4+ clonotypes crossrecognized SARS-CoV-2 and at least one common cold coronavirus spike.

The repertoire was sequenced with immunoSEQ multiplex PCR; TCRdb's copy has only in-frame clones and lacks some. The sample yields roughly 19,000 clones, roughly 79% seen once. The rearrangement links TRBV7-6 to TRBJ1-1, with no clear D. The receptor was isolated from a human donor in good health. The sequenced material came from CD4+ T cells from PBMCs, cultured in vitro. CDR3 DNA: TGTGCCAGCACCCCCGAGGATTTCTTT. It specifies CASTPEDFF.